This T cell receptor beta chain is from a study of T cells after yellow fever vaccination (dated by TCRdb to 2018 to 2020). As for the study more broadly: Libraries from fractions with low cell numbers were prepared with the SMART-Seq v4 Ultra Low Input RNA kit. Two healthy male donors, one aged 18 to 30 and one aged 30 to 40 years, made up the cohort. Bulk PBMC replicates and cell subsets were isolated from blood drawn at multiple timepoints before and after both primary and secondary immunization. To follow T-cell clones before and after both primary and booster YFV17D yellow fever vaccination, bulk TCR alpha and beta repertoires underwent longitudinal sequencing.

There are 15 amino acids in the CDR3, from cysteine to phenylalanine inclusive. The DNA shown is the 45-base CDR3, in frame from base 1. Deletion took 4 bases off V and 3 bases off J, with a span of 16 bases between the germline ends. Taken from the germline V gene, the CDR1 and CDR2 loops are LGHNT and FRNRAP. This clonotype was picked up many times. Its antigen specificity is not known. No base quality information exists; no much larger clone differs at one position. General conclusions and limits of the study: Most clones expanded after primary vaccination were re-detected after the booster (approximately 96% of CD4 and approximately 88% of CD8), suggesting broad memory maintenance. A small share of clonotypes was detected in both CD4 and CD8 compartments, with the overlap likely arising from convergent recombination. Computational filtering was required because FACS-sorted repertoires could contain abundant contaminating clonotypes from the bulk population. Because only two donors were included in the study, the extent to which the findings can be generalized is limited. Compared with the primary T-cell response, the secondary T-cell response was weaker but faster, peaking on day 5 rather than day 15.

The sample's treatment or condition, from its label and the paper: live attenuated yellow fever vaccine strain. PBMCs were isolated from peripheral blood using a standard Ficoll-Paque protocol. Dynabeads CD4 and CD8 positive selection kits were used to isolate CD4 and CD8 T-cell fractions. RNA was extracted with TriZol from bulk PBMCs, CD4 and CD8 fractions, and dextramer-positive and dextramer-negative fractions. TCR cDNA was synthesized by 5'RACE template switching, which introduced a universal primer site and unique molecular identifiers. cDNA synthesis was primed from both the TCR alpha and TCR beta constant segments. Libraries were amplified in two PCR steps, with sample barcodes and sequencing adapters added in the second step. Libraries were sequenced on Illumina HiSeq 2500 (2x100 bp) or NovaSeq (2x150 bp). For the original study's pipeline: MIGEC was used to demultiplex reads and collapse the reads into UMI consensus sequences, and MiXCR was used for V(D)J alignment. Vaccine-responding clonotypes were defined with edgeR using replicate PBMC samples, requiring FDR below 0.01 and a log2 fold change above 5 up to day 15. CD4 or CD8 identity was assigned to each bulk clonotype according to whether the clonotype was present at higher abundance in the sequenced CD4 repertoire or the sequenced CD8 repertoire. TCRdb reprocessing: public reads trimmed at Q25 with fastp, clones called with MiXCR, in-frame beta chains kept. For every CDR3 protein sequence, its rows merge into one entry that carries the most common genes and DNA. TCRdb's processing, not the authors' own work, is the source of the V and J calls. Across this sample there are about 120,000 distinct CDR3 sequences, with more than 7.5% seen only once. The ten most abundant clones make up less than 30% of the sample.

The starting material was CD8+ T cells sorted from PBMCs, obtained 45 days after the yellow fever booster vaccination. This clonotype originated in a young man who received the YFV17D yellow fever vaccine. The V gene is TRBV12-5 and the J gene is TRBJ2-7; a tentative D match to TRBD1 spans 7 bases. This receptor carries the CDR3 CASGWRDSFYYEQYF. The DNA sequence is as follows: TGTGCTAGTGGTTGGCGGGACAGTTTCTACTACGAGCAGTACTTC.